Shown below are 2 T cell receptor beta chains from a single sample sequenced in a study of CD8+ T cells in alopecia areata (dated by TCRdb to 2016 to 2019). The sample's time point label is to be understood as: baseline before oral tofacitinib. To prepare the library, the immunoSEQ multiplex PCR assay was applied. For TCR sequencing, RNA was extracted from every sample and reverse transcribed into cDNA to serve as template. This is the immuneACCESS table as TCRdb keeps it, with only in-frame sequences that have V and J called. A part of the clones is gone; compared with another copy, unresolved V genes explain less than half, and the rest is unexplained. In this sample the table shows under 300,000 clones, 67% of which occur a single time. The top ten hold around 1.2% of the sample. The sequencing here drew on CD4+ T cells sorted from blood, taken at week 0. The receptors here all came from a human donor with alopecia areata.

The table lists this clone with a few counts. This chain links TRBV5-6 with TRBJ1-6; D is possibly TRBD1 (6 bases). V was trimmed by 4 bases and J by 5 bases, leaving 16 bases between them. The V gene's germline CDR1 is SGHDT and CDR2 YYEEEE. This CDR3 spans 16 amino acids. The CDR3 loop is CASSPGQLSNNSPLHF. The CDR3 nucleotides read TGTGCCAGCAGCCCTGGACAGCTTTCCAATAATTCACCCCTCCACTTT.

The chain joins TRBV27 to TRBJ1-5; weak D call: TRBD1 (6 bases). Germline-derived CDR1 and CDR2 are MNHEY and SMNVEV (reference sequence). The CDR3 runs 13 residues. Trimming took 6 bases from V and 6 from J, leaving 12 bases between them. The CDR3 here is CASREGVSQPQHF. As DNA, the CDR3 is TGTGCCAGCAGGGAGGGGGTGAGTCAGCCCCAGCATTTT.